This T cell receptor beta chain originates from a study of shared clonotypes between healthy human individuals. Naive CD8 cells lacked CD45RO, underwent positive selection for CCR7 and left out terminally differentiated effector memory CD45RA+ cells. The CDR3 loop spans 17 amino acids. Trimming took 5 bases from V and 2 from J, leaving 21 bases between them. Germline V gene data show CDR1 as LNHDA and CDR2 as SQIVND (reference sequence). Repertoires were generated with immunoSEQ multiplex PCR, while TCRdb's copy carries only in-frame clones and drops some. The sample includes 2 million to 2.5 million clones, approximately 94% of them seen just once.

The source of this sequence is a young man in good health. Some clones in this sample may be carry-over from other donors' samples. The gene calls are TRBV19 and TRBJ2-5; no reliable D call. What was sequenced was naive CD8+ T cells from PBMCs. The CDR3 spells CASSSLWAQPIQETQYF. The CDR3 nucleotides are TGTGCCAGTAGTTCTCTGTGGGCACAACCTATTCAAGAGACCCAGTACTTC.